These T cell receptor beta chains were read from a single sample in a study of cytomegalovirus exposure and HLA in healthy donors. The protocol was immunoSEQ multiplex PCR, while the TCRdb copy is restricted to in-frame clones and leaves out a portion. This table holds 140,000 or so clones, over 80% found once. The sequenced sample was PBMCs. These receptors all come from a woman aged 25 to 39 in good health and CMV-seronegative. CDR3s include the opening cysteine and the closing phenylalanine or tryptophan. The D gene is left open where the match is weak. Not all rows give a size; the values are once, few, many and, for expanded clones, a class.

CDR3 protein: CASSSWTSGSREYNEQFF
CDR3 DNA: TGTGCCAGCAGTTCCTGGACTAGCGGGAGCAGGGAATACAATGAGCAGTTCTTC
CDR3 length: 18
clone size: .
V gene: TRBV28
D gene: TRBD2
J gene: TRBJ2-1

CDR3 protein: CASRISGGSSYEQYF
CDR3 DNA: TGTGCCAGCAGAATTAGCGGGGGGAGCTCCTACGAGCAGTACTTC
CDR3 length: 15
clone size: .
V gene: TRBV6-5
D gene: TRBD2
J gene: TRBJ2-7

CDR3 protein: CASTETGGPGANVLTF
CDR3 DNA: TGCGCCAGCACTGAGACAGGGGGCCCTGGGGCCAACGTCCTGACTTTC
CDR3 length: 16
clone size: .
V gene: TRBV5-1
D gene: TRBD1
J gene: TRBJ2-6

CDR3 protein: CASSRGGLAEMNTGELFF
CDR3 DNA: TGTGCCAGCAGCAGGGGGGGACTAGCGGAAATGAACACCGGGGAGCTGTTTTTT
CDR3 length: 18
clone size: .
V gene: TRBV7-8
D gene: TRBD2
J gene: TRBJ2-2

CDR3 protein: CALKGQVRTDTQYF
CDR3 DNA: TGTGCCCTGAAGGGACAGGTTAGGACAGATACGCAGTATTTT
CDR3 length: 14
clone size: few
V gene: TRBV30
D gene: TRBD1
J gene: TRBJ2-3

CDR3 protein: CASSLAQGLHEQFF
CDR3 DNA: TGTGCCAGCAGCTTAGCGCAGGGGTTGCATGAGCAGTTCTTC
CDR3 length: 14
clone size: .
V gene: TRBV7-6
D gene: .
J gene: TRBJ2-1

CDR3 protein: CASSPQRSTDTQYF
CDR3 DNA: TGTGCCAGCAGCCCTCAGCGGAGCACAGATACGCAGTATTTT
CDR3 length: 14
clone size: .
V gene: TRBV11-2
D gene: .
J gene: TRBJ2-3

CDR3 protein: CASSPGQTRGNTIYF
CDR3 DNA: TGTGCCAGCAGCCCCGGACAGACCCGGGGAAACACCATATATTTT
CDR3 length: 15
clone size: .
V gene: TRBV5-8
D gene: .
J gene: TRBJ1-3

CDR3 protein: CAISDGGTGETQYF
CDR3 DNA: TGTGCCATCAGTGATGGGGGGACCGGGGAGACCCAGTACTTC
CDR3 length: 14
clone size: .
V gene: TRBV10-3
D gene: .
J gene: TRBJ2-5

CDR3 protein: CASSRSQGGTQYF
CDR3 DNA: TGTGCCAGCAGCCGCTCTCAAGGAGGGACCCAGTACTTC
CDR3 length: 13
clone size: .
V gene: TRBV7-2
D gene: .
J gene: TRBJ2-5

CDR3 protein: CASSGAPRQGPETQYF
CDR3 DNA: TGTGCCAGCAGCGGGGCCCCCCGGCAAGGTCCAGAGACCCAGTACTTC
CDR3 length: 16
clone size: .
V gene: TRBV5-4
D gene: .
J gene: TRBJ2-5

CDR3 protein: CASSMSPPNPGVYTGELFF
CDR3 DNA: TGTGCCAGTAGTATGTCTCCCCCCAACCCCGGGGTTTACACCGGGGAGCTGTTTTTT
CDR3 length: 19
clone size: .
V gene: TRBV19
D gene: .
J gene: TRBJ2-2

CDR3 protein: CASSSYPRLELNTGELFF
CDR3 DNA: TGTGCCAGCAGCTCTTATCCTCGACTAGAACTGAACACCGGGGAGCTGTTTTTT
CDR3 length: 18
clone size: .
V gene: TRBV7-9
D gene: .
J gene: TRBJ2-2

CDR3 protein: CASSEAQGFVGTQYF
CDR3 DNA: TGTGCCAGCAGTGAAGCTCAGGGGTTTGTTGGGACCCAGTACTTC
CDR3 length: 15
clone size: .
V gene: TRBV6-1
D gene: .
J gene: TRBJ2-5

CDR3 protein: CASSPGTEEGIGAFF
CDR3 DNA: TGTGCCAGCAGCCCAGGGACCGAGGAGGGAATAGGGGCTTTCTTT
CDR3 length: 15
clone size: .
V gene: TRBV28
D gene: .
J gene: TRBJ1-1

CDR3 protein: CASSLVRGSTEAFF
CDR3 DNA: TGTGCCAGCAGCTTAGTTCGGGGTTCCACTGAAGCTTTCTTT
CDR3 length: 14
clone size: .
V gene: TRBV11-2
D gene: .
J gene: TRBJ1-1

CDR3 protein: CASSPINRQGGYTF
CDR3 DNA: TGTGCCAGCAGTCCAATTAACCGACAGGGTGGCTACACCTTC
CDR3 length: 14
clone size: few
V gene: TRBV28
D gene: TRBD1
J gene: TRBJ1-2

CDR3 protein: CASSLGLAGGRDTDTQYF
CDR3 DNA: TGTGCCAGCAGCTTAGGACTAGCGGGGGGGCGTGACACAGATACGCAGTATTTT
CDR3 length: 18
clone size: .
V gene: TRBV7-2
D gene: TRBD2
J gene: TRBJ2-3

CDR3 protein: CASSYGTSGSAYNEQFF
CDR3 DNA: TGCGCCAGCAGCTACGGGACTAGCGGGAGCGCCTACAATGAGCAGTTCTTC
CDR3 length: 17
clone size: .
V gene: TRBV5-1
D gene: TRBD2
J gene: TRBJ2-1

CDR3 protein: CASSRGRGTEAFF
CDR3 DNA: TGTGCCAGCTCACGAGGTCGGGGTACTGAAGCTTTCTTT
CDR3 length: 13
clone size: .
V gene: TRBV18
D gene: .
J gene: TRBJ1-1

CDR3 protein: CSSSPRDVGFLNEKLFF
CDR3 DNA: TGTTCCAGCAGCCCCCGAGATGTCGGGTTTCTTAATGAAAAACTGTTTTTT
CDR3 length: 17
clone size: .
V gene: TRBV7-9
D gene: .
J gene: TRBJ1-4

CDR3 protein: CASRASGYEQYF
CDR3 DNA: TGCGCCAGCAGAGCTAGCGGCTACGAGCAGTACTTC
CDR3 length: 12
clone size: .
V gene: TRBV10-2
D gene: TRBD2
J gene: TRBJ2-7

CDR3 protein: CARRERDGLATNEKLFF
CDR3 DNA: TGTGCCAGAAGGGAGCGGGACGGGCTCGCAACTAATGAAAAACTGTTTTTT
CDR3 length: 17
clone size: .
V gene: TRBV5-3
D gene: .
J gene: TRBJ1-4

CDR3 protein: CASTGESSYNSPLHF
CDR3 DNA: TGCGCCAGCACCGGGGAGAGCTCCTATAATTCACCCCTCCACTTT
CDR3 length: 15
clone size: few
V gene: TRBV5-1
D gene: .
J gene: TRBJ1-6

CDR3 protein: CAISGSPAQGGNQPQHF
CDR3 DNA: TGTGCCATCAGTGGCTCGCCGGCGCAGGGCGGCAATCAGCCCCAGCATTTT
CDR3 length: 17
clone size: .
V gene: TRBV10-3
D gene: .
J gene: TRBJ1-5

CDR3 protein: CATSRDGRAYNTEAFF
CDR3 DNA: TGTGCCACCAGCAGAGATGGCAGGGCGTATAACACTGAAGCTTTCTTT
CDR3 length: 16
clone size: few
V gene: TRBV15
D gene: .
J gene: TRBJ1-1

CDR3 protein: CASSPTMGLAGDYKLQETQYF
CDR3 DNA: TGTGCCAGCAGCCCAACTATGGGACTAGCGGGGGATTATAAGTTACAAGAGACCCAGTACTTC
CDR3 length: 21
clone size: .
V gene: TRBV7-3
D gene: TRBD2
J gene: TRBJ2-5

CDR3 protein: CASRRDVGLWGQGNFGPNEQYF
CDR3 DNA: TGTGCCAGCAGACGGGACGTCGGCCTGTGGGGACAGGGGAATTTTGGTCCTAACGAGCAGTACTTC
CDR3 length: 22
clone size: .
V gene: TRBV27
D gene: TRBD1
J gene: TRBJ2-7

CDR3 protein: CASSIDVADNEQFF
CDR3 DNA: TGTGCCAGTAGTATAGATGTCGCGGACAATGAGCAGTTCTTC
CDR3 length: 14
clone size: .
V gene: TRBV19
D gene: .
J gene: TRBJ2-1

CDR3 protein: CASSVEDGGTSGSWGYEQYF
CDR3 DNA: TGTGCCAGCAGCGTAGAAGATGGGGGGACTAGCGGGAGTTGGGGCTACGAGCAGTACTTC
CDR3 length: 20
clone size: .
V gene: TRBV9
D gene: TRBD2
J gene: TRBJ2-7

CDR3 protein: CASSKLAGVDTQYF
CDR3 DNA: TGTGCCAGTAGCAAACTAGCGGGAGTGGATACGCAGTATTTT
CDR3 length: 14
clone size: .
V gene: TRBV19
D gene: TRBD2
J gene: TRBJ2-3

CDR3 protein: CASSDSVDSSNEQFF
CDR3 DNA: TGTGCCAGCAGTGACTCGGTAGACAGCTCAAATGAGCAGTTCTTC
CDR3 length: 15
clone size: .
V gene: TRBV6-4
D gene: .
J gene: TRBJ2-1

CDR3 protein: CSSSPRTGKREGYTF
CDR3 DNA: TGTTCCAGCAGCCCGAGGACAGGGAAGAGGGAAGGCTACACCTTC
CDR3 length: 15
clone size: .
V gene: TRBV7-9
D gene: TRBD1
J gene: TRBJ1-2

CDR3 protein: CASSATLNTEAFF
CDR3 DNA: TGTGCCAGCAGTGCGACATTGAACACTGAAGCTTTCTTT
CDR3 length: 13
clone size: .
V gene: TRBV6-1
D gene: .
J gene: TRBJ1-1

CDR3 protein: CASSLRAGLYNEQFF
CDR3 DNA: TGCGCCAGCAGCTTGCGAGCGGGTCTCTACAATGAGCAGTTCTTC
CDR3 length: 15
clone size: .
V gene: TRBV5-1
D gene: .
J gene: TRBJ2-1

CDR3 protein: CAWSVKLAPQNEQFF
CDR3 DNA: TGTGCCTGGAGTGTGAAGCTAGCGCCGCAGAATGAGCAGTTCTTC
CDR3 length: 15
clone size: .
V gene: TRBV30
D gene: .
J gene: TRBJ2-1

CDR3 protein: CASSYRGETQYF
CDR3 DNA: TGTGCCAGCAGCTACAGGGGTGAGACCCAGTACTTC
CDR3 length: 12
clone size: .
V gene: TRBV7-9
D gene: TRBD1
J gene: TRBJ2-5

CDR3 protein: CASSLGAGGSNEQFF
CDR3 DNA: TGTGCCAGCAGCTTGGGCGCAGGGGGTTCCAATGAGCAGTTCTTC
CDR3 length: 15
clone size: .
V gene: TRBV5-5
D gene: TRBD1
J gene: TRBJ2-1

CDR3 protein: CSARRESGYTF
CDR3 DNA: TGCAGTGCTAGAAGGGAGAGTGGCTACACCTTC
CDR3 length: 11
clone size: .
V gene: TRBV20-1
D gene: .
J gene: TRBJ1-2

CDR3 protein: CASSENRVNTEAFF
CDR3 DNA: TGTGCCAGCAGTGAAAACAGGGTAAACACTGAAGCTTTCTTT
CDR3 length: 14
clone size: .
V gene: TRBV25-1
D gene: .
J gene: TRBJ1-1

CDR3 protein: CASSLGRGGLSTDTQYF
CDR3 DNA: TGTGCCAGTAGTCTGGGCCGCGGGGGCTTAAGCACAGATACGCAGTATTTT
CDR3 length: 17
clone size: .
V gene: TRBV19
D gene: .
J gene: TRBJ2-3

CDR3 protein: CASSRFPDTQYF
CDR3 DNA: TGTGCCAGCAGCCGTTTTCCAGATACGCAGTATTTT
CDR3 length: 12
clone size: .
V gene: TRBV7-9
D gene: .
J gene: TRBJ2-3

CDR3 protein: CASSPTPQLGSGEQYF
CDR3 DNA: TGTGCCAGCAGTCCCACCCCTCAATTGGGTTCGGGCGAGCAGTACTTC
CDR3 length: 16
clone size: .
V gene: TRBV28
D gene: .
J gene: TRBJ2-7

CDR3 protein: CASSHSSDLTDTQYF
CDR3 DNA: TGTGCCAGCTCACACTCGTCGGACTTGACAGATACGCAGTATTTT
CDR3 length: 15
clone size: once
V gene: TRBV18
D gene: .
J gene: TRBJ2-3

CDR3 protein: CASSLQGNEQFF
CDR3 DNA: TGTGCCAGCAGCTTACAGGGGAATGAGCAGTTCTTC
CDR3 length: 12
clone size: .
V gene: TRBV7-2
D gene: .
J gene: TRBJ2-1